Below are 21 T cell receptor beta chains sequenced from a single sample in a study of T-cell memory formation after mild COVID-19 (dated by TCRdb to the early 2020s). Libraries were prepared through 5' RACE. For sequencing, an Illumina NovaSeq 6000 was employed. The raw public data were reprocessed by TCRdb itself: fastp quality trimming at Q25, MiXCR clonotype calling, in-frame beta chains only. For every CDR3 protein sequence, its rows merge into one entry that carries the most common genes and DNA. The sample contains about 470,000 distinct CDR3 sequences, more than 20% of them found a single time. Of the sample, around 12% falls within the top ten clones. Sequenced sample: PBMCs or a T cell subset sorted from them (not recorded which). The origin of the receptors is an adult woman who had mild COVID-19 (a few samples of this study predate the infection). The sample titles of this study are shuffled in the database, so cell type and time point are left out; the donor was told from shared clones.

There are many counts of this clonotype. The CDR3: CSARENPGQGRDGYTF. CDR3 in DNA: TGCAGTGCTAGAGAGAATCCGGGACAGGGGCGGGATGGCTACACCTTC. This chain connects TRBV20-1 to TRBJ1-2, with 10 bases that match TRBD1. Germline V gives CDR1 DFQATT, CDR2 SNEGSKA (reference sequence). The CDR3 runs 16 residues. J lost 6 bases, V lost 0 bases, and 10 bases had no gene match.

This clonotype has more than one count but fewer than ten. This chain links TRBV5-1 with TRBJ2-3; no clear D gene. The CDR3 is made up of 15 amino acids. Trimming removed 0 bases at V and 2 bases at J, with 10 bases between. Germline CDR1 SGHRS, CDR2 YFSETQ. The chain's CDR3 is CASSLDGVHTDTQYF. The CDR3 region has the DNA TGCGCCAGCAGCTTGGACGGAGTTCACACAGATACGCAGTATTTT.

The chain uses TRBV4-2 and TRBJ2-7; 12 nucleotides match TRBD1. Germline CDR1 and CDR2: LGHNA and YNFKEQ. This CDR3 is 15 amino acids long. Trimming removed 4 bases from V and 2 bases from J; junction bases left unmatched: 3. This CDR3 is CASSRGTGGPYEQYF. In DNA form, the CDR3 reads TGTGCCAGCAGCCGAGGGACAGGGGGCCCCTACGAGCAGTACTTC.

This clonotype was seen a few times. The chain is built from TRBV5-6 and TRBJ2-5; 9 nucleotides line up with TRBD2. In germline, CDR1 is SGHDT, CDR2 YYEEEE. V lost 0 bases, J lost 7 bases, and 10 bases stayed unmatched. The CDR3 spans 16 residues. The CDR3: CASSLVAGGPSGTQYF. DNA for the CDR3: TGTGCCAGCAGCTTGGTGGCGGGAGGGCCTTCGGGGACCCAGTACTTC.

The chain joins TRBV27 to TRBJ1-2; 11 positions match TRBD1. Germline V lookup: CDR1 MNHEY, CDR2 SMNVEV (reference sequence). The J segment lost 6 bases and the V segment lost 2 bases, leaving 8 bases of the junction unmatched. The CDR3 covers 16 residues. The CDR3 DNA reads as TGTGCCAGCAGTTTACGATGGGGGACAGGGGGAGATGGCTACACCTTC. Translated: CASSLRWGTGGDGYTF.

This rearrangement joins TRBV12-3 or TRBV12-4 to TRBJ1-1; D remains ambiguous. The V and J ends lost 7 bases and 2 bases respectively, with 8 bases between them. The CDR3 totals 12 residues. CDR3 protein: CASNVGNTEAFF. The CDR3 DNA reads as TGTGCCAGCAACGTAGGTAACACTGAAGCTTTCTTT.

The chain couples TRBV29-1 to TRBJ2-1, with unresolved D. The CDR3 totals 12 residues. From germline, CDR1 is SQVTM and CDR2 ANQGSEA. V dropped 4 bases and J dropped 8 bases, with 12 bases sitting between them. The CDR3 DNA is TGCAGCGTTGTATACCCACGGGATGAGCAGTTCTTC. Amino acid sequence: CSVVYPRDEQFF.

This chain links TRBV5-4 with TRBJ2-7; perhaps TRBD1 as D (6 bases). The CDR3 runs to 14 residues. CDR1 and CDR2 (germline): SGHNT, YYREEE (reference sequence). Trimming removed 1 base from V and 3 bases from J, with 11 bases in between. The CDR3 spells CASSLSQGLYEQYF. The CDR3 DNA reads TGTGCCAGCAGCTTGTCGCAGGGGCTCTACGAGCAGTACTTC.

This clonotype was observed many times. J is TRBJ1-5 and V is TRBV7-2; maybe TRBD1 (5 bases). The CDR3 covers 14 residues. Germline-derived CDR1 and CDR2 are SGHTA and FQGNSA. V was cut by 2 bases and J by 4 bases, with 9 bases left in between. Here the CDR3 reads CASSLQGGNQPQHF. DNA of the CDR3: TGTGCCAGCAGCTTACAGGGAGGTAATCAGCCCCAGCATTTT. Supplemented by reference TRBV7-2 and TRBJ1-5, the full variable domain reads GAGVSQSPSNKVTEKGKDVELRCDPISGHTALYWYRQSLGQGLEFLIYFQGNSAPDKSGLPSDRFSAERTGGSVSTLTIQRTQQEDSAVYLCASSLQGGNQPQHFGDGTRLSIL.

The CDR3 sequence: CASSVDRGRNEQFF. The CDR3 bases are TGTGCCAGCAGCGTAGATCGAGGGCGGAATGAGCAGTTCTTC. The chain combines TRBV9 with TRBJ2-1, with a possible D match to TRBD2 (5 bases). In germline, CDR1 is SGDLS, CDR2 YYNGEE. This CDR3 spans 14 amino acids. V lost 0 bases and J lost 7, with 11 bases in between.

This chain uses TRBV10-3 with TRBJ2-3; a weak D match, TRBD2 (5 bases). V was trimmed by 10 bases and J by 3 bases, leaving 8 bases between them. The CDR3 contains 11 residues. Germline lookup yields CDR1 ENHRY and CDR2 SYGVKD. The CDR3 DNA follows: TGTGCCACTGAGGGTACAGATACGCAGTATTTT. Translating it yields CATEGTDTQYF.

The chain uses TRBV4-1 and TRBJ2-4; 10 bases align to TRBD2. The trim removed 0 bases at V and 4 bases at J, leaving 3 bases unmatched. Germline V gene data show CDR1 as MGHRA and CDR2 as YSYEKL. CDR3 length: 16 amino acids. CDR3 in DNA: TGCGCCAGCAGCCAAGATGTAGCGGGGGGAAAAAACATTCAGTACTTC. Translated, it gives CASSQDVAGGKNIQYF.

The chain carries TRBV7-2 and TRBJ2-1; 7 nucleotides agree with TRBD2. The CDR3 spans 18 residues. With V trimmed by 1 base and J by 2 bases, 11 bases remained unmatched. Per the germline V gene, CDR1 is SGHTA and CDR2 is FQGNSA. The CDR3 region has the DNA TGTGCCAGCAGCTTAGAAGTCCTAGCGGCGTTAGCCTACAATGAGCAGTTCTTC. Its protein product is CASSLEVLAALAYNEQFF.

The chain links TRBV24-1 to TRBJ1-2; D is unresolved. The CDR3 contains 15 residues. Germline V gene data show CDR1 as KGHDR and CDR2 as SFDVKD. V gave up 4 bases and J gave up 4 bases, with 15 bases separating them. The CDR3: CATSDNSSPGYGYTF. The CDR3 DNA follows: TGTGCCACCAGTGACAATAGTTCTCCCGGCTATGGCTACACCTTC.

The chain links TRBV5-1 to TRBJ2-2; D is uncertain. From germline, CDR1 is SGHRS and CDR2 YFSETQ. This CDR3 is built from 15 residues. V was shortened by 4 bases and J by 7 bases, with 17 bases between the two germline ends. The CDR3 here is CASSPEWPENGELFF. CDR3 sequence (DNA): TGCGCCAGCAGCCCAGAATGGCCAGAGAACGGGGAGCTGTTTTTT.

In this sample, this clonotype turned up a few times. V is TRBV5-1 and J is TRBJ2-1; D unclear. Germline CDR1 SGHRS, CDR2 YFSETQ. Trimming stripped 1 base from V and 9 bases from J, with 8 bases between. The CDR3 covers 12 residues. The CDR3 spells CASSLIRSEQFF. CDR3 DNA sequence: TGCGCCAGCAGCTTGATACGGAGTGAGCAGTTCTTC.

The V call is TRBV4-1, the J call TRBJ2-7, with 8 bases matching TRBD1. The CDR3 totals 15 residues. The germline V gene has CDR1 MGHRA and CDR2 YSYEKL. J was trimmed by 0 bases and V by 7 bases; bases with no gene match: 8. The CDR3 sequence: CASNNPGTGSYEQYF. CDR3 nucleotide sequence: TGCGCCAGCAACAACCCCGGGACAGGCTCCTACGAGCAGTACTTC.

J is TRBJ1-2 and V is TRBV30; D might be TRBD1 (6 bases). The CDR3 length is 14 residues. Trimming left V 2 bases short and J 3 bases short, with 13 bases between. Germline CDR1 and CDR2: GTSNPN and SVGIG (reference sequence). The DNA for the CDR3 is TGTGCCTGGAGTCTACTGACAGGTCACTATGGCTACACCTTC. Its protein is CAWSLLTGHYGYTF.

This clonotype was seen a handful of times. The chain combines TRBV2 with TRBJ1-2, with 9 bases identical to TRBD1. The CDR3 covers 13 residues. Germline V gives CDR1 SNHLY, CDR2 FYNNEI. The ends lost 8 bases at V and 8 bases at J; junction bases unmatched: 9. CDR3 in DNA: TGTGCCAGCTCGGACAGGGGCGATACAGGCTACACCTTC. Amino acids: CASSDRGDTGYTF.

V gene TRBV3-1 combines with J gene TRBJ2-3, with D perhaps matching TRBD1 (6 bases). CDR3 length: 16 residues. CDR1 is LGHDT, CDR2 YNNKEL, per germline (reference sequence). V shed 5 bases and J shed 4 bases, with 19 bases lying between them. The CDR3 region is CASSTRQVPGADTQYF. CDR3 DNA: TGTGCCAGCAGCACTCGACAGGTCCCGGGCGCAGATACGCAGTATTTT.

The chain joins TRBV27 to TRBJ2-4; 8 positions match TRBD2. V lost 7 bases to trimming and J lost 3 bases; unmatched junction nucleotides: 11. The CDR3 totals 16 residues. The germline CDR1 and CDR2 sequences are MNHEY and SMNVEV (reference sequence). CDR3 amino acids: CASTSIGGEGKNIQYF. The CDR3 region has the DNA TGTGCCAGCACTTCGATCGGGGGGGAAGGCAAAAACATTCAGTACTTC.